This T cell receptor beta chain was retrieved from a study of blood T cell repertoires in COVID-19. The protocol was immunoSEQ multiplex PCR, while the TCRdb copy is restricted to in-frame clones and leaves out a portion. This sample carries roughly 190,000 clones, about 86% of them seen once, and the ten largest clones take 2.9%. The CDR3 is 15 residues long. CDR1 and CDR2 (germline): SGHNT, YENEEA. V was pared by 5 bases and J by 8 bases, with 5 bases of the junction left unmatched. The rearrangement uses TRBV11-3 and TRBJ2-1, with 14 bases lining up with TRBD2. Sequencing input: peripheral blood. The sequence was collected from a man aged 50 to 60 with active or convalescent COVID-19. CDR3 DNA sequence: TGTGCCAGCAGCGAAGGGACTAGCGGGAGCGATGAGCAGTTCTTC. Its translation: CASSEGTSGSDEQFF.